Below, 6 T cell receptor beta chains from the same sample are listed, as sequenced in a study of technical replicates of blood from a handful of donors. Only in-frame clones appear in the TCRdb table, and some are missing; sequencing was by immunoSEQ multiplex PCR. The sample carries some 100,000 clones, around 96% recorded once. The sample taken for sequencing was T cells isolated from PBMCs. The receptors stem from a human donor in good health.

The rearrangement uses TRBV7-9 and TRBJ2-1; D not resolved. V gave up 6 bases and J gave up 0 bases, with 12 bases separating them. In germline, CDR1 is SEHNR, CDR2 FQNEAQ (reference sequence). The length of the CDR3 is 15 residues. The CDR3 sequence is CASRPPLSSYNEQFF. The CDR3 region has the DNA TGTGCCAGCAGACCACCCCTGAGCTCCTACAATGAGCAGTTCTTC.

The CDR3 here is CASSIRGEQNIQYF. The CDR3 DNA follows: TGTGCCAGTAGTATCAGGGGTGAACAAAACATTCAGTACTTC. The chain has TRBV19 and TRBJ2-4; D may be TRBD1 (6 bases). The V end was cut by 3 bases, the J end by 5 bases, with 11 bases between. Germline loops: CDR1 LNHDA, CDR2 SQIVND (reference sequence). The CDR3 loop spans 14 amino acids.

The chain combines TRBV9 with TRBJ2-1, with a tentative D call TRBD2 (5 bases). The CDR3 sequence is 15 residues long. Germline V lookup: CDR1 SGDLS, CDR2 YYNGEE. Trimming left V 0 bases short and J 6 bases short, with 13 bases between. The CDR3 DNA reads as TGTGCCAGCAGCGTAGCCTACGGGGAGATCAATGAGCAGTTCTTC. It encodes CASSVAYGEINEQFF.

The gene calls are TRBV5-4 and TRBJ2-7; tentative D call: TRBD1 (5 bases). Germline V lookup: CDR1 SGHNT, CDR2 YYREEE (reference sequence). CDR3 length: 15 residues. The ends were cut back, 0 bases at V and 2 bases at J, with 12 bases in the middle. The DNA of the CDR3 is TGTGCCAGCAGCTTGGTGACAGACCCTCCCTACGAGCAGTACTTC. Translation: CASSLVTDPPYEQYF.

CDR3 in amino acids: CASIPNARVTEAFF. The CDR3 nucleotides read TGTGCCAGTATACCTAACGCCCGGGTCACTGAAGCTTTCTTT. This sequence joins TRBV4-2 and TRBJ1-1; no reliable D call. This CDR3 comprises 14 residues. V was shortened by 9 bases and J by 4 bases, with 18 bases between the two germline ends. Germline CDR1 is LGHNA and CDR2 is YNFKEQ.

This chain joins TRBV7-3 and TRBJ1-2; D unclear. There are 10 residues in the CDR3. Per the germline V gene, CDR1 is SGHTA and CDR2 is FQGTGA. Between the trimmed V and J ends, which lost 8 bases and 6 bases, there was a span of 7 bases. CDR3 coding DNA: TGTGCCAGCGGAGCGGATGGCTACACCTTC. This sequence encodes CASGADGYTF.